This T cell receptor beta chain is from a study of technical replicates of blood from a handful of donors. Sequencing used immunoSEQ multiplex PCR; TCRdb keeps in-frame clones, though not all of them. The sample holds approximately 75,000 clones, 95% to 97% seen once. The germline CDR1 and CDR2 sequences are KGHSH and LQKENI. Unmatched junction bases numbered 7, after V lost 6 bases and J lost 4 bases. The CDR3 consists of 14 residues. The sequencing input was T cells isolated from PBMCs. V is TRBV18 and J is TRBJ1-2; TRBD1 matches 8 bases. This TCR was sampled from a human donor in good health. CDR3 in amino acids: CASSPDRDSYGYTF. The CDR3 region has the DNA TGTGCCAGCTCGCCGGACAGGGATAGCTATGGCTACACCTTC. The variable domain in full, completed from reference TRBV18 and TRBJ1-2, reads NAGVMQNPRHLVRRRGQEARLRCSPMKGHSHVYWYRQLPEEGLKFMVYLQKENIIDESGMPKERFSAEFPKEGPSILRIQQVVRGDSAAYFCASSPDRDSYGYTFGSGTRLTVV.